The 19 T cell receptor beta chains given below trace back to one sample, sequenced in a study of PD-1 blockade in classical Hodgkin lymphoma (TCRdb year 2020). This sample's time point label indicates: cycle 4 day 1 (C4D1), after five to seven weeks of nivolumab. Relapse after autologous stem cell transplantation had occurred in all trial patients, and cohorts A, B and C were distinguished by prior brentuximab vedotin exposure. CD4+ T cells were purified from thawed PBMCs by magnetic negative selection with a Miltenyi CD4+ T cell isolation kit. The method behind the library was the immunoSEQ multiplex PCR assay. The table comes from immuneACCESS by way of TCRdb, which keeps in-frame sequences with V and J called. Part of the clones is missing from these tables; in studies checked, under half for an unresolved V gene and the rest for unknown reasons. The sample contains some 30,000 clones, 80% to 95% of them found a single time. The ten biggest clones cover 0.25% to 0.35% of the sample.

Sequences were derived from CD4+ T cells from blood, sampled before the fourth cycle of nivolumab. Receptors originate from a human donor with classical Hodgkin lymphoma.

This clone was detected only once. The gene calls are TRBV27 and TRBJ1-2, with 9 bases identical to TRBD1. V lost 3 bases to trimming and J lost 6 bases; unmatched junction nucleotides: 5. The germline gives CDR1 MNHEY, CDR2 SMNVEV (reference sequence). This CDR3 contains 14 residues. The DNA for the CDR3 is TGTGCCAGCAGTTTCACAGGGGGCGCGAATGGCTACACCTTC. Residues: CASSFTGGANGYTF.

Only one count was recorded for this clone. The V call is TRBV5-1, the J call TRBJ2-4, with 11 bases lining up with TRBD2. Trimming took 0 bases from V and 5 from J; bases not matched to a gene: 4. Germline values: CDR1 SGHRS, CDR2 YFSETQ. The CDR3 has 16 residues. The CDR3 sequence: CASSLAGGLAENIQYF. CDR3 DNA: TGCGCCAGCAGCTTGGCCGGGGGACTAGCGGAAAACATTCAGTACTTC.

V and J are TRBV14 and TRBJ1-2; D unresolved. V shed 5 bases and J shed 5 bases, with 15 bases lying between them. Germline assignment: CDR1 SGHDN and CDR2 FVKESK. The CDR3 contains 14 residues. Written as DNA, the CDR3 is TGTGCCAGCAGCGGTGGGAGAACCCGATATGGCTACACCTTC. Its protein product is CASSGGRTRYGYTF.

This chain connects TRBV19 to TRBJ1-1, with 8 bases identical to TRBD1. The trim removed 5 bases at V and 4 bases at J, leaving 6 bases unmatched. The germline V gene encodes CDR1 LNHDA and CDR2 SQIVND (reference sequence). The CDR3 sequence is 14 residues long. CDR3 region: CASSLDREITEAFF. CDR3 DNA sequence: TGTGCCAGTAGTTTGGACAGGGAGATCACTGAAGCTTTCTTT.

In its sample, this clone was seen a few times. The chain has TRBV4-1 and TRBJ1-2; the D is unclear. This CDR3 has 15 amino acids. CDR1 is MGHRA and CDR2 is YSYEKL in the germline V gene. Trimming took 0 bases from V and 2 from J, leaving 10 bases between them. CDR3: CASSQDLRVNYGYTF. The CDR3 coding sequence is TGCGCCAGCAGCCAAGATTTACGAGTAAACTATGGCTACACCTTC.

V is TRBV6-1 and J is TRBJ1-1; no reliable D call. CDR3 size: 14 residues. The V end was cut by 4 bases, the J end by 0 bases, with 9 bases between. Germline values: CDR1 MNHNS, CDR2 SASEGT. The CDR3 sequence is CASSVTAMNTEAFF. CDR3 DNA sequence: TGTGCCAGCAGTGTGACGGCTATGAACACTGAAGCTTTCTTT.

The chain employs TRBV28 and TRBJ1-5, with D unclear. Trimming removed 2 bases from V and 3 bases from J, with 5 bases in between. The germline gives CDR1 MDHEN, CDR2 SYDVKM. The CDR3 sequence is 13 residues long. Here the CDR3 reads CASSLPSNQPQHF. In nucleotides, the CDR3 is TGTGCCAGCAGTTTACCGTCCAATCAGCCCCAGCATTTT.

The J gene is TRBJ1-1, the V gene TRBV28; D is undetermined. Germline CDR1 MDHEN, CDR2 SYDVKM. The CDR3 spans 11 residues. V lost 7 bases, J lost 11 bases, and 14 bases lay in between. CDR3 in DNA: TGTGCCAGCATCCTCAATGGGCGGGCTTTCTTT. The encoded protein is CASILNGRAFF.

The chain is built from TRBV2 and TRBJ2-1, with D perhaps assigned TRBD1 or TRBD2 (5 bases each). The CDR3 consists of 12 residues. CDR1 SNHLY and CDR2 FYNNEI come from the germline V gene. V dropped 8 bases and J dropped 7 bases, with 12 bases sitting between them. The CDR3 loop reads CASSLGENEQFF. As DNA, the CDR3 is TGTGCCAGCTCACTGGGGGAGAATGAGCAGTTCTTC.

The chain joins TRBV9 to TRBJ2-3; maybe TRBD1 (5 bases). Germline V gene data show CDR1 as SGDLS and CDR2 as YYNGEE. The V gene lost 2 bases and the J gene lost 4 bases, with 14 bases spanning the gap. This CDR3 has 15 amino acids. In DNA form, the CDR3 reads TGTGCCAGCAGCGTTTCCCCAGGGTCGGCAGATACGCAGTATTTT. It codes for CASSVSPGSADTQYF. The variable domain in full, with the rest retrieved from reference TRBV9 and TRBJ2-3, is DSGVTQTPKHLITATGQRVTLRCSPRSGDLSVYWYQQSLDQGLQFLIQYYNGEERAKGNILERFSAQQFPDLHSELNLSSLELGDSALYFCASSVSPGSADTQYFGPGTRLTVL.

This chain uses TRBV5-6 with TRBJ2-5, with D possibly TRBD1 on 5 matching bases. Germline V gene lookup returns CDR1 SGHDT and CDR2 YYEEEE. The ends were cut back, 4 bases at V and 2 bases at J, with 12 bases in the middle. The CDR3 is 14 residues long. The CDR3 protein is CASSILTAQETQYF. In nucleotides, the CDR3 is TGTGCCAGCAGCATCCTGACAGCACAAGAGACCCAGTACTTC.

This rearrangement joins TRBV29-1 to TRBJ1-5; TRBD1 aligns across 9 bases. V lost 5 bases, J lost 7 bases, and 6 bases stayed unmatched. CDR1 and CDR2 (germline): SQVTM, ANQGSEA. The CDR3 consists of 13 residues. CDR3 nucleotides: TGCAGCGTTAGGGACAGGGAAGCCCAGCCCCAGCATTTT. Its protein is CSVRDREAQPQHF. Full variable domain (missing parts from reference TRBV29-1 and TRBJ1-5): SAVISQKPSRDICQRGTSLTIQCQVDSQVTMMFWYRQQPGQSLTLIATANQGSEATYESGFVIDKFPISRPNLTFSTLTVSNMSPEDSSIYLCSVRDREAQPQHFGDGTRLSIL.

This chain links TRBV7-2 with TRBJ2-5; the match to TRBD2 covers 13 bases. Trimming cost V 2 bases and J 4 bases; bases outside gene matches: 1. The germline CDR1 and CDR2 sequences are SGHTA and FQGNSA. The CDR3 has 15 amino acids. CDR3 in amino acids: CASSLTSGRAETQYF. CDR3 in DNA: TGTGCCAGCAGCTTAACTAGCGGGAGGGCAGAGACCCAGTACTTC.

This clone was recorded once. The chain combines TRBV6-1 with TRBJ1-2, with 9 bases fitting TRBD1. Germline lookup yields CDR1 MNHNS and CDR2 SASEGT. This CDR3 is 14 amino acids long. V gave up 8 bases and J gave up 5 bases; unmatched junction bases: 9. In DNA form, the CDR3 reads TGTGCCAGCCTGCCGCGACAGGGGGAGTATGGCTACACCTTC. Protein sequence: CASLPRQGEYGYTF.

This clone showed up just once. The chain links TRBV10-1 to TRBJ2-1; 14 positions match TRBD2. In germline, CDR1 is WNHNN, CDR2 SYGVQD (reference sequence). The CDR3 spans 14 residues. The V and J ends lost 4 bases and 9 bases, in that order; junction bases with no gene match: 2. CDR3 in amino acids: CASSGLAGGGEQFF. Written as DNA, the CDR3 is TGCGCCAGCAGTGGACTAGCGGGAGGGGGTGAGCAGTTCTTC.

V and J are TRBV4-1 and TRBJ2-1; D not resolved. Germline V lookup: CDR1 MGHRA, CDR2 YSYEKL. The CDR3 is made up of 16 amino acids. V was clipped by 2 bases and J by 6 bases, with 17 bases between them. In DNA form, the CDR3 reads TGCGCCAGCAGCCAACTCTTCGGACCGACCCGCAATGAGCAGTTCTTC. This sequence encodes CASSQLFGPTRNEQFF.

The V gene is TRBV5-5, the J gene TRBJ2-7; no clear D. V was shortened by 2 bases and J by 7 bases, with 16 bases between the two germline ends. The germline CDR1 and CDR2 sequences are SGHKS and YYEKEE (reference sequence). The CDR3 is 14 amino acids. The CDR3 spells CASSFVGVAREQYF. In DNA form, the CDR3 reads TGTGCCAGCAGCTTCGTGGGCGTAGCCCGGGAGCAGTACTTC.

This sequence joins TRBV28 and TRBJ2-5; 16 bases fit TRBD2. CDR1 and CDR2 (germline): MDHEN, SYDVKM. The CDR3 has 20 residues. The junction had 19 bases not matched to a gene; V was cut back by 5 bases and J by 7 bases. The CDR3 DNA follows: TGTGCCAGCAGTCCCGCCCTCGGGGGACTAGCGGGAGGGGGGTCAGCGACCCAGTACTTC. It translates to CASSPALGGLAGGGSATQYF.

The chain employs TRBV25-1 and TRBJ1-2; D gene ambiguous. Trimming left V 1 base short and J 5 bases short, with 8 bases between. Germline lookup yields CDR1 MGHDK and CDR2 SYGVNS. CDR3 size: 13 residues. The CDR3 loop reads CASSELGSYGYTF. CDR3 bases: TGTGCCAGCAGTGAATTGGGGTCTTATGGCTACACCTTC.